This is a list of T cell receptor beta chains from one sample in a study of cytomegalovirus exposure and HLA in healthy donors. Assay used: immunoSEQ multiplex PCR; TCRdb lists only in-frame clones, some missing. The sample lists 90,000 to 150,000 clones; 88% were seen once. Sequencing was done on a sample of PBMCs. The receptors derive from a woman between 18 and 29 years old in good health and CMV-seropositive. CDR3s include the opening cysteine and the closing phenylalanine or tryptophan. D genes are given only for firm matches. Clone size is not always given. Where it is, it says once, few, many or a class for expanded clones.

TRBD1,TRBV6-5,TRBJ2-5,NA,CASSYNRGPQETQYF,TGTGCCAGCAGTTATAACAGGGGACCGCAAGAGACCCAGTACTTC
TRBD1,TRBV19,TRBJ2-3,NA,CASSIPPGDRSTDTQYF,TGTGCCAGTAGTATTCCCCCGGGGGACAGGTCCACAGATACGCAGTATTTT
TRBD2,TRBV9,TRBJ2-5,NA,CASSIGSSGGVTQYF,TGTGCCAGCAGCATTGGGTCTAGCGGGGGTGTGACCCAGTACTTC
TRBD1,TRBV29-1,TRBJ1-2,NA,CSVPDRGHYGYTF,TGCAGCGTCCCGGACAGGGGGCACTATGGCTACACCTTC
TRBD1,TRBV2,TRBJ2-3,NA,CASSSDRGRTDTQYF,TGTGCCAGCAGTTCCGACAGGGGTAGGACAGATACGCAGTATTTT
NA,TRBV7-2,TRBJ1-6,NA,CASSLAAGVYNSPLHF,TGTGCCAGCAGCTTAGCGGCGGGGGTGTATAATTCACCCCTCCACTTT
NA,TRBV7-2,TRBJ2-7,NA,CASSLAAGGSPYEQYF,TGTGCCAGCAGCTTGGCGGCCGGAGGGTCCCCCTACGAGCAGTACTTC
NA,TRBV7-3,TRBJ2-2,NA,CASSFESRGGELFF,TGTGCCAGCAGCTTTGAATCAAGGGGCGGGGAGCTGTTTTTT
TRBD2,TRBV7-9,TRBJ2-7,NA,CASSLAGAGGNEQYF,TGTGCCAGCAGCTTAGCAGGGGCGGGAGGCAACGAGCAGTACTTC
NA,TRBV4-1,TRBJ1-1,once,CASSQVGGTEAFF,TGCGCCAGCAGCCAAGTCGGAGGGACTGAAGCTTTCTTT
TRBD2,TRBV7-2,TRBJ2-1,NA,CASSLGTSGPFYNEQFF,TGTGCCAGCAGCTTAGGGACTAGCGGGCCTTTCTACAATGAGCAGTTCTTC
NA,TRBV6-5,TRBJ2-7,NA,CASRLELGGSYEQYF,TGTGCCAGCAGACTGGAACTAGGGGGCTCCTACGAGCAGTACTTC
NA,TRBV6-4,TRBJ2-3,NA,CASSPDSSSTDTQYF,TGTGCCAGCAGTCCGGACTCGTCTAGCACAGATACGCAGTATTTT
TRBD1,TRBV28,TRBJ1-2,few,CASSLFNRGSDYTF,TGTGCCAGCAGTTTATTCAACAGGGGTAGTGACTACACCTTC
NA,TRBV25-1,TRBJ1-1,NA,CASSEYGAGNTEAFF,TGTGCCAGCAGTGAATACGGGGCGGGAAACACTGAAGCTTTCTTT
TRBD1,TRBV27,TRBJ1-6,NA,CASSLDRGNSPLHF,TGTGCCAGCAGTCTCGACAGGGGTAATTCACCCCTCCACTTT
NA,TRBV19,TRBJ1-1,NA,CASSIPRNTEAFF,TGTGCCAGTAGTATCCCCCGGAACACTGAAGCTTTCTTT
TRBD1,TRBV30,TRBJ1-2,NA,CARGQGAGYTF,TGTGCCCGTGGACAGGGGGCCGGCTACACCTTC
TRBD1,TRBV7-9,TRBJ2-1,NA,CASSLMGTGGYEQFF,TGTGCCAGCAGCTTAATGGGGACAGGGGGGTATGAGCAGTTCTTC
NA,TRBV6-1,TRBJ1-5,NA,CASSELYNQPQHF,TGTGCCAGCAGTGAACTCTACAATCAGCCCCAGCATTTT
NA,TRBV19,TRBJ2-2,NA,CASSADIANTGELFF,TGTGCCAGTAGTGCTGACATCGCGAACACCGGGGAGCTGTTTTTT
NA,TRBV6-1,TRBJ2-3,once,CASSVAIGGSDTQYF,TGTGCCAGCAGTGTGGCCATTGGGGGGTCAGATACGCAGTATTTT
NA,TRBV5-8,TRBJ2-7,NA,CASTSTGLREQYF,TGTGCCAGCACCAGTACAGGGCTACGGGAGCAGTACTTC
TRBD1,TRBV4-1,TRBJ1-1,NA,CASSQPGQRRMNTEAFF,TGCGCCAGCAGCCAGCCGGGACAGCGTCGAATGAACACTGAAGCTTTCTTT
TRBD1,TRBV18,TRBJ1-1,NA,CASSPGQGTRRVSLNTEAFF,TGTGCCAGCTCACCCGGACAGGGAACCCGACGCGTTTCCTTGAACACTGAAGCTTTCTTT
NA,TRBV7-2,TRBJ1-1,NA,CASSFSGILNTEAFF,TGTGCCAGCAGCTTCTCCGGGATTTTGAACACTGAAGCTTTCTTT
NA,TRBV7-6,TRBJ2-4,NA,CASGPEARDIQYF,TGTGCCAGCGGGCCGGAGGCCCGGGACATTCAGTACTTC
TRBD2,TRBV2,TRBJ2-3,NA,CASSALGGGTTDTQYF,TGTGCCAGCAGTGCGCTGGGGGGAGGGACGACAGATACGCAGTATTTT
TRBD2,TRBV4-1,TRBJ2-2,NA,CASSQRLAGGPGELFF,TGCGCCAGCAGCCAGCGACTAGCGGGAGGGCCCGGGGAGCTGTTTTTT
NA,TRBV2,TRBJ1-2,NA,CASSERQGKANYGYTF,TGTGCCAGCAGTGAACGGCAGGGAAAAGCTAACTATGGCTACACCTTC
TRBD1,TRBV18,TRBJ2-6,few,CASSLSGTGLSGANVLTF,TGTGCCAGCTCACTCTCCGGGACAGGTTTAAGTGGGGCCAACGTCCTGACTTTC
NA,TRBV6-6,TRBJ1-2,NA,CASSKGLYGYTF,TGTGCCAGCAGTAAGGGGCTTTATGGCTACACCTTC
NA,TRBV5-4,TRBJ2-1,once,CASSFLGFSYNEQFF,TGTGCCAGCAGCTTCCTCGGGTTCTCCTACAATGAGCAGTTCTTC
TRBD1,TRBV30,TRBJ1-2,NA,CAWSKYPDRDAGYTF,TGTGCCTGGAGTAAATACCCGGACAGGGACGCTGGCTACACCTTC
TRBD2,TRBV30,TRBJ2-2,NA,CAWNGLAGTYTGELFF,TGTGCCTGGAATGGACTAGCGGGGACCTACACCGGGGAGCTGTTTTTT
NA,TRBV29-1,TRBJ2-3,once,CSSGRGGQDTQYF,TGCAGCTCGGGGAGGGGGGGCCAAGATACGCAGTATTTT
NA,TRBV7-2,TRBJ1-2,NA,CASSLEVRANYGYTF,TGTGCCAGCAGCTTAGAAGTCAGGGCTAACTATGGCTACACCTTC
NA,TRBV20-1,TRBJ1-2,NA,CSAPLGDGYTF,TGCAGTGCCCCTTTGGGCGATGGCTACACCTTC
NA,TRBV7-9,TRBJ2-6,NA,CASREPTSNVLTF,TGTGCCAGCAGAGAGCCGACATCCAACGTCCTGACTTTC
TRBD1,TRBV30,TRBJ1-2,NA,CAWTRDRENGYTF,TGTGCCTGGACTAGGGACAGGGAGAATGGCTACACCTTC
NA,TRBV5-1,TRBJ2-1,NA,CASSLNSNEQFF,TGCGCCAGCAGCTTAAACAGTAATGAGCAGTTCTTC
TRBD2,TRBV5-1,TRBJ2-6,NA,CASSLGLASISSGANVLTF,TGCGCCAGCAGCTTGGGACTAGCCTCTATCTCCTCTGGGGCCAACGTCCTGACTTTC
TRBD2,TRBV4-2,TRBJ2-1,NA,CASSRASGRGMNEQFF,TGTGCCAGCAGCCGGGCCAGCGGGAGAGGGATGAATGAGCAGTTCTTC
NA,TRBV11-2,TRBJ2-3,NA,CASSFLGAGAPGDTQYF,TGTGCCAGCAGCTTCCTGGGGGCGGGAGCGCCTGGAGATACGCAGTATTTT
TRBD1,TRBV6-6,TRBJ1-1,NA,CASSDRGNTEAFF,TGTGCCAGCAGCGACAGGGGAAACACTGAAGCTTTCTTT
NA,TRBV5-1,TRBJ2-7,once,CASSLALGSGAYEQYF,TGCGCCAGCAGCTTGGCGTTGGGCTCGGGGGCCTACGAGCAGTACTTC
TRBD1,TRBV6-6,TRBJ2-7,NA,CASSYMGQGVSEQYF,TGTGCCAGCAGTTATATGGGACAGGGAGTTTCCGAGCAGTACTTC